Below, one T cell receptor beta chain is given with its context. Its cognate antigen is unknown. The read is 3 residues too short to cover the CDR3 end, so that end is filled in from the germline J gene. Method: immunoSEQ multiplex PCR; TCRdb's copy keeps in-frame clones and lacks some. The sample yields 18,000 or so clones, of which the top ten take up around 14%. This specimen belongs to a study of T cells in women clearing cervical HPV infection. Whole-study findings and limits: Controls had more TRBV6-7 (0.16%) than cases (roughly 0.11%).

Germline V CDR1 and CDR2: MNHEY, SVGEGT. CDR3 length: 15 residues. V lost 6 bases and J 6 bases, leaving 18 bases between the germline ends. The sequencing sample was made of blood buffy coat. This clonotype was sampled from a woman between 18 and 70 years old with a cervical HPV16 infection that either progressed to CIN3+ or cleared (not recorded which). This chain joins TRBV6-2 or TRBV6-3 and TRBJ2-1; tentative D call: TRBD2 (5 bases). CDR3 DNA, as far as it was read: TGTGCCAGCAGGGGTGTCCAACTAGTTTCCAATGAG. Translating it yields CASRGVQLVSNE. The entire CDR3 is CASRGVQLVSNEQFF.